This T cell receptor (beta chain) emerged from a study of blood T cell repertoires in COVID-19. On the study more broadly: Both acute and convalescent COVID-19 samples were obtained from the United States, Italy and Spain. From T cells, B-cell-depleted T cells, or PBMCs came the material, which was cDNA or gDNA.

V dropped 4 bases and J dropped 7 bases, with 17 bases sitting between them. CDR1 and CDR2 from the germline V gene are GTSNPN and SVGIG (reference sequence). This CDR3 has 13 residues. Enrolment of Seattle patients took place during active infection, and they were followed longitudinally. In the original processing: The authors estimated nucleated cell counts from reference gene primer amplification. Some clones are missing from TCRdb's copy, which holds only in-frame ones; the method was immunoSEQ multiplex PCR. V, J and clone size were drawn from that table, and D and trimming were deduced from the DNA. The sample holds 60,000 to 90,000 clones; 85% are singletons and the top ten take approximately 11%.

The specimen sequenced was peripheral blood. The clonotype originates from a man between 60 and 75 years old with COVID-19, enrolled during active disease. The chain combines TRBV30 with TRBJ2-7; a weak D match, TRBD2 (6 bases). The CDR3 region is CAWIYRDSGEQYF. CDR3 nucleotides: TGTGCCTGGATATACCGGGACTCGGGGGAGCAGTACTTC.